This T cell receptor (beta chain) was observed in a study of immune heterogeneity within non-small cell lung tumors. In its sample, this clonotype was seen a few times. Its cognate antigen is unknown. General study findings and limits: T-cell receptor beta clonotypes at high frequency differed largely between individual patients. Statistically, local T-cell clonality exhibited a moderate yet significant correlation with local tumor mutational burden (R about 0.35).

Samples each supplied 600 ng of bulk tumor genomic DNA as template. The authors collected several far-apart biopsies from each primary tumor during surgery. It was patients with untreated, newly diagnosed non-small cell lung cancer who underwent curative surgery. Non-small cell lung cancer patients, newly diagnosed and having surgery with curative intent, served as donors. Germline values: CDR1 SGHKS, CDR2 YYEKEE (reference sequence). V dropped 4 bases and J dropped 8; count of bases not matched to a gene: 10. The CDR3 totals 14 residues. A multiplex PCR containing 32 V primers and 13 J primers was used to amplify TCR beta CDR3. TCRdb called the multiplex PCR reads again in MiXCR, with one record for every CDR3 protein. The table lists about 20,000 distinct CDR3 sequences, 25% to 35% of them singletons.

The sequence derives from a man in his forties with non-small cell lung cancer. This rearrangement joins TRBV5-5 to TRBJ1-1; TRBD1 matches 8 bases. Sequencing was performed on lung tumor tissue. The CDR3 bases are TGTGCCAGCAGCCTCGGGACAGGTTTGGGGGAAGCTTTCTTT. Its protein is CASSLGTGLGEAFF.